The subject of this entry is one T cell receptor (beta chain). The antigen is unknown. The sample originates from a study of T cells after yellow fever vaccination. As for the study in general: Any fraction with a low cell number was prepared using SMART-Seq v4 Ultra Low Input.

Overall study findings and caveats: By day 5 rather than day 15, the secondary response had peaked, though it was weaker.

Via MiXCR, TCRdb re-called the 5' RACE reads, giving one row per CDR3 protein. This sample has around 330,000 distinct CDR3 sequences, with roughly 4% found just once. This CDR3 has 16 amino acids. The germline V and J ends were trimmed by 5 bases and 3 bases, with 19 bases remaining between them. Germline V gene lookup returns CDR1 SGHAT and CDR2 FQNNGV. This specimen was PBMCs, taken on the day of the yellow fever booster vaccination. This TCR was recovered from a man aged 18 to 30 who received the YFV17D yellow fever vaccine. The rearrangement links TRBV11-2 to TRBJ1-1; D possibly corresponds to TRBD1 (5 bases). The CDR3 sequence: CASSLSSGTGDTEAFF. DNA of the CDR3: TGTGCCAGCAGCCTATCCTCCGGGACGGGGGACACTGAAGCTTTCTTT.